The entry below gives a single TCR gamma chain sequence along with its context. What it binds is unknown. The amino acid sequence in TCRdb belongs to a much larger clone and departs from this DNA's translation at residue 17, likely a sequencing read error; the sequence shown is translated from the DNA. These data belong to a study of γδ T cells in repeated Plasmodium falciparum infection. Study context: Over 644 days, donors received four mosquito-bite P. falciparum NF54 infections. Each infection was followed by sampling at 21 days, plus baseline and some pre-infection draws. Whole-study results and caveats: Compared with Australian children, Malian Vdelta2-negative repertoires seemed more clonal, less diverse, less shared.

In germline, CDR1 is GITISATS, CDR2 ISYDGTV (reference sequence). The CDR3 totals 20 residues. Bulk repertoires came from Vgamma9/Vdelta2+ or Vdelta2-negative gammadelta T cells flow-sorted from PBMC. TCRdb re-identified clones in the multiplex PCR reads via CATT. The data contain a few thousand gamma-chain clones, 3% to 4% of them singletons. This sequence originates from a pool of human donors (malaria-infected and uninfected, not separated). The J gene is TRGJP, the V gene TRGV9. The sequencing sample was made of gamma-delta T cells from blood. The CDR3 nucleotides are TGTGCCTTGTGGGAGGTCGTCTCAAAAGATCGAGAGTTGGGCAAAAAAGTCAAGGTATTT. Amino acids: CALWEVVSKDRELGKKVKVF.